This TCR beta chain was retrieved from a study of T cells in Graves' hyperthyroidism and ophthalmopathy. Study results and caveats: Patients with ophthalmopathy were separated from those with stable hyperthyroidism by a 13 V-J model.

This clonotype appeared many times. No antigen is known for it. RNA transcripts provided the source from which TCR beta CDR3 regions were amplified. With the HTBI primer set, the TCR CDR3 went through a first round of RT-PCR. TCRdb passed the multiplex PCR reads through MiXCR, listing each CDR3 protein once. Of 400,000 to 550,000 distinct CDR3 sequences listed, roughly a quarter are singletons. The CDR3 runs to 11 residues. V was cut by 1 base and J by 6 bases, with 1 base left in between. Patients having uncontrolled infection, another autoimmune disease, pregnancy or lactation were not included. The sequencing input was blood. The origin of this receptor is a woman between 25 and 40 years old with Graves' ophthalmopathy. The J gene is TRBJ1-5, the V gene TRBV12-3 or TRBV12-4, with no clear D. The CDR3 sequence: CASSLGQPQHF. In DNA, the CDR3 is TGTGCCAGCAGTTTAGGTCAGCCCCAGCATTTT.